What follows describes a single TCR beta chain. Stated time point: sample taken at primary tumor resection. The approximately 69 donors had untreated early-stage non-small cell lung cancer. This entry is derived from a study of spatial heterogeneity in lung cancer. V lost 5 bases to trimming and J lost 5 bases; unmatched junction nucleotides: 6. Germline CDR1 MNHEY, CDR2 SMNVEV (reference sequence). The CDR3 is 14 residues long. TCRdb re-called the 5' RACE reads with MiXCR, one entry per CDR3 protein. This table has around 63,000 distinct CDR3 sequences, roughly 6.4% appearing once. The source of this sequence is a female donor with early-stage non-small cell lung cancer. This chain connects TRBV27 to TRBJ2-5, with 9 bases lining up with TRBD1. The source material was PBMCs, sampled at surgery. CDR3 in DNA: TGTGCCAGCAGTCACCGGGACAGGGTGGAGACCCAGTACTTC. Amino acid sequence: CASSHRDRVETQYF.